This T cell receptor beta chain was sequenced in a study of CD8+ T cells in alopecia areata. The overall study: Scoring of treated patients' severity used the percentage of affected scalp area. Notes on the study in general: Affected lesional scalp, above all in alopecia totalis/universalis, was more clonal than normal scalp. Only one nonresponder was present, which leaves the link between baseline CD8+ expansion and response uncertain.

Extraction of RNA preceded its reverse transcription into cDNA, which served as the sequencing template. Method: immunoSEQ multiplex PCR; TCRdb's copy keeps in-frame clones and lacks some. Altogether roughly 280,000 clones are present, 50% to 75% being singletons, with the ten largest covering 0.93%. Sample treatment: oral pan-JAK inhibitor, 5-10 mg twice daily. Concerning this clone: Its antigen is as yet unknown.

Germline CDR1 and CDR2: KGHSH and LQKENI. The V segment lost 2 bases and the J segment 9 bases; nucleotides outside the gene matches: 9. The length of the CDR3 is 17 residues. This TCR derives from a human donor with alopecia areata. V is TRBV18 and J is TRBJ2-4, with 14 bases lining up with TRBD2. This material consisted of CD4+ T cells sorted from blood, taken around week 54, from a patient treated with tofacitinib. DNA of the CDR3: TGTGCCAGCTCACCAACCGGGACTAGCGGGGGATCGGGCATTCAGTACTTC. Its protein product is CASSPTGTSGGSGIQYF.